The present T cell receptor beta chain was sequenced within a study of blood T cell repertoires in COVID-19. Background on the study: Whether acute or convalescent, the COVID-19 samples came from the United States, Italy and Spain.

TCRdb keeps only in-frame clones here, not all; method: immunoSEQ multiplex PCR. The table records tens of thousands of clones, around 90% of them present only once. The CDR3 length is 17 residues. V trimming: 0 bases; J trimming: 1 base; junction bases outside the gene matches: 7. CDR1 and CDR2 from the germline V gene are SGHNT and YYREEE (reference sequence). The chain carries TRBV5-4 and TRBJ1-1; 9 bases match TRBD1. Input material: peripheral blood. This TCR was recovered from a man aged 45-65 years with acute or convalescent COVID-19. CDR3 bases: TGTGCCAGCAGCTTGGGAGTGGGACAGGGAAAGAACACTGAAGCTTTCTTT. Its translation: CASSLGVGQGKNTEAFF.